This TCR beta chain was sequenced in a study of blood T cell repertoires in COVID-19. Study information: Sample material is recorded as cDNA or gDNA derived from T cells, B-cell-depleted T cells, or PBMCs.

CDR3 length: 21 residues. The germline gives CDR1 SEHNR, CDR2 FQNEAQ (reference sequence). J lost 7 bases, V lost 5 bases, and 27 bases had no gene match. The data were produced by immunoSEQ multiplex PCR, yet TCRdb's version contains in-frame clones alone and is incomplete. The sample records about 69,000 clones, around 91% being singletons. The chain combines TRBV7-9 with TRBJ2-5; TRBD1 matches at 11 bases. Sequenced input: peripheral blood. This sequence originates from a man aged 50 to 60 with acute or convalescent COVID-19. The CDR3 DNA reads as TGTGCCAGCAGCACGGACAGGGGGCAAAGAAAACGGGAGGGCCGTTTTGGGACCCAGTACTTC. The encoded protein is CASSTDRGQRKREGRFGTQYF.